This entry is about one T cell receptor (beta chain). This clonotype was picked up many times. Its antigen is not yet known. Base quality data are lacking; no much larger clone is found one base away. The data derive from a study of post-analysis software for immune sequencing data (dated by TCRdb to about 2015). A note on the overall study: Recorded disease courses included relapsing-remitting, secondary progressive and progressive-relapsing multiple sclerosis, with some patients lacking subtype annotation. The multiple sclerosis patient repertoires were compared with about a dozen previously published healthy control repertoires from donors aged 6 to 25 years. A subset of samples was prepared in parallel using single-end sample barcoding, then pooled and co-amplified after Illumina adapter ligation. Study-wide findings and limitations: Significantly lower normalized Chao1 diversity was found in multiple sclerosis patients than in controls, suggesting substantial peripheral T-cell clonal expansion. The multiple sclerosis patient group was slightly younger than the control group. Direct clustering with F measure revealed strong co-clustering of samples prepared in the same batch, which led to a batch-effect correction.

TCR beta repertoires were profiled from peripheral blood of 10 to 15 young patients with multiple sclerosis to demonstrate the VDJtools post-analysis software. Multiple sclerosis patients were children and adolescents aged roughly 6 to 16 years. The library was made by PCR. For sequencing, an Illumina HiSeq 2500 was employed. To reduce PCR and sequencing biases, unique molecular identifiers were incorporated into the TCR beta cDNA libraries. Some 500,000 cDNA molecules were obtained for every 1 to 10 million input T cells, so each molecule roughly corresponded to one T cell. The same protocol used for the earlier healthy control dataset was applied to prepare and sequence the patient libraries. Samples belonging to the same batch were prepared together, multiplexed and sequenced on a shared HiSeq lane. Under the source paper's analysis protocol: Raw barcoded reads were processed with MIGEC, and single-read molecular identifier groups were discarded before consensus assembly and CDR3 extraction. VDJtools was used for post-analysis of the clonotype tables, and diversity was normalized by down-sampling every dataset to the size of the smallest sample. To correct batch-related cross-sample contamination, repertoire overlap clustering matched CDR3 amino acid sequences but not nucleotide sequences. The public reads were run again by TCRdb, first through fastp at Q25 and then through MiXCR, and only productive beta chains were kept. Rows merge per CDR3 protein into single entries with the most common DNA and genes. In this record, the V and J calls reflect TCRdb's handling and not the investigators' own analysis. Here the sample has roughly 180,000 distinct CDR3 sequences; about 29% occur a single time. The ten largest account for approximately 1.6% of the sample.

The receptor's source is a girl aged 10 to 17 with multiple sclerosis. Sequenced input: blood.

The DNA sequence follows: TGCAGTGCTACAGAGCGGTCCTCCTACAATGAGCAGTTCTTC. Translated, this is CSATERSSYNEQFF. The sequence is built from TRBV20-1 and TRBJ2-1; matching of 5 bases hints at TRBD2 as the D gene. The germline ends are 10 bases apart after V is trimmed by 4 bases and J by 0 bases. According to the germline V gene (reference sequence), CDR1 reads DFQATT and CDR2 reads SNEGSKA. The CDR3, cysteine through phenylalanine, is 14 amino acids long. The read is trimmed to its CDR3 DNA, 42 bases read in frame from base 1.